This T cell receptor beta chain stems from a study of blood T cell repertoires in COVID-19. Enrolled through a virtual design, the participants were between roughly 18 and 90 years of age and came from roughly 22 US areas. From germline, CDR1 is SNHLY and CDR2 FYNNEI. This CDR3 is built from 14 residues. The V segment lost 6 bases and the J segment 0 bases; nucleotides outside the gene matches: 4. Produced via immunoSEQ multiplex PCR; TCRdb's table is partial and in-frame only. The sample lists roughly 200,000 clones; 85% to 90% were seen once. This chain uses TRBV2 with TRBJ2-7, with 8 bases matching TRBD2. The sample comprised PBMCs or T cells enriched from blood (not recorded which). The clonotype comes from a man aged 25 to 40 who had recovered from COVID-19. CDR3 amino acids: CASRGTRSSYEQYF. CDR3 DNA: TGTGCCAGCAGGGGGACTAGGAGCTCCTACGAGCAGTACTTC.